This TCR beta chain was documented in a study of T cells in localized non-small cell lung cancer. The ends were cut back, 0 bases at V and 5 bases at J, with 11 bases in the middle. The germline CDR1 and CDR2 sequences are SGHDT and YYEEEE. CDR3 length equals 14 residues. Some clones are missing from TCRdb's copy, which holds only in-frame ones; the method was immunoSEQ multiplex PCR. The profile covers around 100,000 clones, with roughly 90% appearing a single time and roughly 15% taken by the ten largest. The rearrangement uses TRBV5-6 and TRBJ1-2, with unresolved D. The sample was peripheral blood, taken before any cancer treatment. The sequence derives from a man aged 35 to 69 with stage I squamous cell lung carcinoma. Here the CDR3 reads CASSLVAASYGYTF. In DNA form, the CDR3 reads TGTGCCAGCAGCTTGGTTGCAGCCAGTTATGGCTACACCTTC.